Here is one TCR beta chain with its context. The sample belongs to a study of control samples from healthy donors and cancer patients. The data were produced by immunoSEQ multiplex PCR, yet TCRdb's version contains in-frame clones alone and is incomplete. The top ten clones hold roughly 4.4% of a sample with approximately 120,000 clones, about nine tenths of them seen once. In germline, CDR1 is SGHVS, CDR2 FQNEAQ. The CDR3 sequence is 14 residues long. V lost 1 base, J lost 6 bases, and 12 bases lay in between. This chain links TRBV7-8 with TRBJ1-1; D remains ambiguous. The TCR comes from a human donor in good health. The donor label of this sample is uncertain. The specimen was blood. The DNA of the CDR3 is TGTGCCAGCAGCTTAGTATCCTCGAGGGCTGAAGCTTTCTTT. Translated, it gives CASSLVSSRAEAFF.